This TCR beta chain was documented in a study of shared clonotypes between healthy human individuals. Study in general: A couple of women and a few men aged 18 to 49 served as donors. There were three CD4 naive, three CD4 memory, two CD8 naive and one CD8 memory plates per donor. Study conclusions and caveats: Clonotypes that were shared across a handful of donors made up roughly 5% of naive CD4 clonotypes. Donor scarcity curtailed the genetic and exposure-history diversity represented herein.

Concerning this clone itself: Its antigen remains unidentified.

Terminally differentiated effector memory CD45RA+ cells were left out of the naive CD8 fraction, which was CD45RO-negative and positively selected for CCR7. The protocol was immunoSEQ multiplex PCR, while the TCRdb copy is restricted to in-frame clones and leaves out a portion. The sample consists of 1.5 million to 2.5 million clones, roughly 94% of them appearing once. Germline V gene lookup returns CDR1 MGHDK and CDR2 SYGVNS. V was cut by 9 bases and J by 5 bases, with 23 bases left in between. The CDR3 consists of 16 residues. The V call is TRBV25-1, the J call TRBJ2-1; either TRBD1 or TRBD2 may supply D (7 bases each). The clonotype originates from a young man in good health. Sequencing was performed on naive CD8+ T cells sorted from blood. CDR3 sequence reads: CASEGAEGGPNNEQFF. The CDR3 DNA sequence: TGTGCCAGTGAGGGGGCAGAGGGAGGGCCGAACAATGAGCAGTTCTTC. The whole variable domain, filled in from reference TRBV25-1 and TRBJ2-1, reads EADIYQTPRYLVIGTGKKITLECSQTMGHDKMYWYQQDPGMELHLIHYSYGVNSTEKGDLSSESTVSRIRTEHFPLTLESARPSHTSQYLCASEGAEGGPNNEQFFGPGTRLTVL.